One TCR beta chain is described in this entry. Its target is not known. This CDR3 spans 16 amino acids. V gave up 0 bases and J gave up 3 bases; unmatched junction bases: 8. Germline V lookup: CDR1 SGHRS, CDR2 YFSETQ. The PCR ran on 60 Vbeta and 13 Jbeta primers. Repertoires were generated with immunoSEQ multiplex PCR, while TCRdb's copy carries only in-frame clones and drops some. The repertoire holds approximately 200,000 clones, with about 83% as singletons. The sample is drawn from a study of cytomegalovirus exposure and HLA in healthy donors. Overall study results and limits: A prior analysis recorded that most TCR beta V segments were productive about 87% or about 30% of the time. Beyond CMV serostatus, there was no information to go on about immune exposure.

This sequence originates from a girl between 10 and 17 years old in good health and CMV-seronegative. The sequencing input was PBMCs. This rearrangement joins TRBV5-1 to TRBJ2-7, with TRBD1 identical over 8 bases. The chain's CDR3 is CASSLGVGTGRYEQYF. CDR3 DNA sequence: TGCGCCAGCAGCTTGGGGGTCGGGACAGGTCGCTACGAGCAGTACTTC.